This TCR beta chain came from a study of shared clonotypes between healthy human individuals. Terminally differentiated effector memory CD45RA+ cells were excluded by CCR7 positive selection of CD45RO-negative cells. Each of the donors was a healthy adult who was HIV-negative and had not had a recent acute infection or vaccination. Study-level findings and limits: Donors were few, which limited the genetic and exposure-history diversity represented.

Assay used: immunoSEQ multiplex PCR; TCRdb lists only in-frame clones, some missing. The repertoire has approximately 650,000 clones, roughly 95% of them found once; the top ten carry 0.09% to 0.13%. The ends were cut back, 4 bases at V and 3 bases at J, with 13 bases in the middle. This CDR3 has 14 amino acids. Germline lookup yields CDR1 MNHNS and CDR2 SASEGT. Comments on this clone: The antigen is undetermined.

This receptor was obtained from a woman under 40 in good health. Sequenced material: naive CD8+ T cells sorted from blood. This chain links TRBV6-1 with TRBJ2-7; D is undetermined. The CDR3 protein is CASSVASSSYEQYF. CDR3 in DNA: TGTGCCAGCAGTGTGGCGTCCTCCAGCTACGAGCAGTACTTC.